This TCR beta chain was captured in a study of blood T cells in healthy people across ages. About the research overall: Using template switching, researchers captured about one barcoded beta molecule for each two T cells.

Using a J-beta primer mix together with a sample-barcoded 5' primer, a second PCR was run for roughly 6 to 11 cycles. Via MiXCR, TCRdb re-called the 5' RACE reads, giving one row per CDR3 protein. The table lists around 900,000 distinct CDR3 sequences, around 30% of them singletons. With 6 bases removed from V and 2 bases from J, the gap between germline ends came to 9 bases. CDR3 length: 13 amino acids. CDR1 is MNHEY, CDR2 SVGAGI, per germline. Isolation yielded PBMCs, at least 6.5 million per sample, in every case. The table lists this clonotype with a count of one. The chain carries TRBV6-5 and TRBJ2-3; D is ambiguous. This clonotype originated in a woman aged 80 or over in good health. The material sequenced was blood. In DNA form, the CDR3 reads TGTGCCAGCAGAGACGGGCCCACAGATACGCAGTATTTT. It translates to CASRDGPTDTQYF.